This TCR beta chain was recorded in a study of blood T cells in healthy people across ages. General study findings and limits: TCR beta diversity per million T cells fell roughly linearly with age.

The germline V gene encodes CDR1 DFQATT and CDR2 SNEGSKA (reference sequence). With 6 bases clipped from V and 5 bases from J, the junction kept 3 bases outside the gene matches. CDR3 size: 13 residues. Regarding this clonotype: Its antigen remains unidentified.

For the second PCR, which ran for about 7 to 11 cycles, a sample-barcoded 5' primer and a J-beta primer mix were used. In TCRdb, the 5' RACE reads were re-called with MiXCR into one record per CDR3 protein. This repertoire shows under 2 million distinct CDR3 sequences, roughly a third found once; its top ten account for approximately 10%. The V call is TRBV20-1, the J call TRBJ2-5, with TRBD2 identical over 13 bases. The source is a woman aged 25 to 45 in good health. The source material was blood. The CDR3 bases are TGCAGTGCCCTGACTAGCGGGGGGGAGACCCAGTACTTC. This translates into CSALTSGGETQYF.